The present entry profiles one T cell receptor beta chain with its context. The specificity of this receptor is unknown. No base-level quality is on record; no much larger clone is a single base apart. Enrolling through a virtual design, the prospective study's participants ranged in age from roughly 18 to 89 years and lived across roughly 23 United States geographic areas. In the prospective study, cohorts were assigned on the basis of participant-reported clinical history obtained from a screening survey and a study questionnaire. Recovered participants in ImmuneRACE Cohort 3 were defined by two consecutive negative NP/OP PCR tests, clearance by a healthcare professional, or resolution of symptoms. In the prospective study, mobile phlebotomists collected whole blood, serum and a nasopharyngeal or oropharyngeal swab from each participant. Additional blood draws and questionnaires over an approximately two-month period could optionally be provided by prospective study participants. Before DNA extraction, blood samples from the prospective study were shipped at room temperature or frozen.

This entry belongs to a study of blood T cell repertoires in COVID-19 (dated by TCRdb to the early 2020s). In terms of the full investigation: Samples covering the acute and convalescent phases of COVID-19 were provided by collaborators in the United States, Italy and Spain. Samples were obtained from the ongoing ImmuneRACE study (first 160 participants) and from 1,200 or so subjects provided by 6 global collaborators. Where available, HLA class I and class II types were taken from metadata supplied by the sample provider and were not determined by assay-based typing. The repertoires were released in a freely available public database meant as a resource for research on the immune response to SARS-CoV-2. Subjects who had been exposed to COVID-19, were actively infected with it, or had recovered from it provided the deeply sampled blood TCRbeta repertoires that made up the dataset. The prospective study material was composed of cDNA or gDNA derived from T cells, B-cell-depleted T cells, or PBMCs. A de-identified subject ID, COVID-19 status, age in years and sex were almost always included in the sample metadata.

The CDR3 runs 14 residues from the cysteine to the phenylalanine. Kept here is only the CDR3 DNA, which spans 42 bases and is read in frame from base 1. The junction carries 12 bases between V and J, which are trimmed by 6 bases and 1 base respectively. CDR1 and CDR2, looked up from the germline V gene, are MNHEY and SVGAGI. The paper's findings and limits, for the study overall: Clinical and demographic metadata were provided uncurated, with the amount varying by source and participant.

TCRbeta CDR3 regions were amplified from genomic DNA by means of the immunoSEQ Assay, a bias-controlled multiplex PCR. Regarding the original processing steps: The number of nucleated cells in each sample was estimated by amplification of reference gene primers within the assay. To quantify the absolute abundance of each unique TCRbeta CDR3 rearrangement, sequence reads were collapsed and filtered. For each sample, productive Simpson clonality was calculated as the square root of Simpson's diversity index over productive rearrangements. In its TCRdb copy, this immuneACCESS table keeps in-frame sequences only and misses some clones. Where compared with another copy, unresolved V genes explain less than half of these, and the others have no known cause. The V and J calls and clone size come from that table; D and trimming were worked out from the DNA. The sample records 180,000 or so clones, over 80% of which are singletons. Over 10% of the sample is taken by the ten largest.

This TCR derives from a woman aged 60-70 years who had recovered from COVID-19. The sequence joins TRBV6-5 to TRBJ2-5; the D gene is perhaps TRBD1, from 6 matching bases. The sequenced sample consisted of PBMCs or T cells enriched from blood (not recorded which). The nucleotide sequence is given as TGTGCCAGCAGCTTTACGACAGGCCAAGAGACCCAGTACTTC. Its protein is CASSFTTGQETQYF.